A single sample is the source of the 28 T cell receptor beta chains below, sequenced in a study of shared clonotypes between healthy human individuals. The table came from immunoSEQ multiplex PCR; TCRdb's copy has only in-frame clones and leaves some out. The repertoire holds a few hundred thousand clones, with about 65% as singletons. The sequenced sample was memory CD4+ T cells sorted from blood. Indicated subset: CD45RA-negative fraction. All receptors derive from a man younger than 45 in good health.

This rearrangement joins TRBV5-8 to TRBJ2-1; D remains ambiguous. CDR1 is SGHTS, CDR2 YDEGEE, per germline. Trimming removed 0 bases from V and 4 bases from J, with 8 bases in between. The CDR3 contains 14 residues. The CDR3 spells CASSLGAYYNEQFF. The CDR3 DNA is TGTGCCAGCAGCTTGGGAGCCTATTACAATGAGCAGTTCTTC.

The chain employs TRBV27 and TRBJ2-7; 14 nucleotides align to TRBD2. The germline gives CDR1 MNHEY, CDR2 SMNVEV (reference sequence). The CDR3 is 15 residues long. V lost 3 bases, J lost 4 bases, and 2 bases stayed unmatched. The CDR3 here is CASSFRTSGRYEQYF. CDR3 coding DNA: TGTGCCAGCAGTTTTCGGACTAGCGGGAGGTACGAGCAGTACTTC.

The table lists this clone with a count of one. This chain links TRBV29-1 with TRBJ2-4, with D possibly matching TRBD2 (5 bases). The CDR3 length is 12 residues. Germline V lookup: CDR1 SQVTM, CDR2 ANQGSEA. The V gene lost 5 bases and the J gene lost 3 bases, with 8 bases spanning the gap. The DNA for the CDR3 is TGCAGCGTTAAGGAGGTCAAAAACATTCAGTACTTC. Translated: CSVKEVKNIQYF.

This clone was observed at least ten times. V and J are TRBV27 and TRBJ2-2; a possible D gene is TRBD1 (6 bases). Trimming took off 6 bases at V and 6 bases at J, with 14 bases between the two ends. This CDR3 comprises 14 residues. Germline assignment: CDR1 MNHEY and CDR2 SMNVEV (reference sequence). DNA for the CDR3: TGTGCCAGCAGCTACTCGTCAGGGGCCGGGGAGCTGTTTTTT. Amino acid sequence: CASSYSSGAGELFF.

The genes are TRBV1 and TRBJ2-3; the D call TRBD2 from the table was never checked on the DNA. TRBV1 is marked as a pseudogene. The CDR3 length is 18 residues. CDR3 DNA sequence: TGCACCAGCAGCCCCTGGGGACTAGCGCGCCATGGGGTGGATACGCAGTATTTT. It yields the protein CTSSPWGLARHGVDTQYF.

The V gene is TRBV19, the J gene TRBJ2-5; 13 nucleotides match TRBD2. V dropped 9 bases and J dropped 4; count of bases not matched to a gene: 8. Germline CDR1 LNHDA, CDR2 SQIVND (reference sequence). The CDR3 is 15 amino acids. CDR3 bases: TGTGCCAGAACGCCCAGACTAGCGGGAGGAGAGACCCAGTACTTC. Protein: CARTPRLAGGETQYF.

A few counts support this clone. The J gene is TRBJ1-5, the V gene TRBV6-1; a weak D match, TRBD1 (5 bases). The CDR3 loop spans 14 amino acids. V was shortened by 3 bases and J by 4 bases, with 10 bases between the two germline ends. Germline V gene data show CDR1 as MNHNS and CDR2 as SASEGT. CDR3 amino acids: CASSDGASNQPQHF. The CDR3 coding sequence is TGTGCCAGCAGTGACGGGGCCTCTAATCAGCCCCAGCATTTT.

Written as DNA, the CDR3 is TGTGCCAGCAGACCCACAGGGTCCATTCAAGAGACCCAGTACTTC. Protein product: CASRPTGSIQETQYF. This chain connects TRBV5-5 to TRBJ2-5; possibly TRBD1 for D (6 bases). Germline V gene sequence: CDR1 SGHKS, CDR2 YYEKEE (reference sequence). This CDR3 has 15 amino acids. Trimming left V 5 bases short and J 2 bases short, with 16 bases between.

The CDR3 loop is CASSVEQGAQETQYF. The CDR3 DNA is TGTGCCAGCAGCGTAGAACAGGGGGCCCAAGAGACCCAGTACTTC. The J gene is TRBJ2-5, the V gene TRBV9, with 9 nucleotides matching TRBD1. There are 15 residues in the CDR3. The J segment lost 1 base and the V segment lost 0 bases, leaving 1 base of the junction unmatched. Germline V gene lookup returns CDR1 SGDLS and CDR2 YYNGEE.

The CDR3 DNA is TGCAGCTCACTGGAGCGGGAGATCACAGATACGCAGTATTTT. Residues: CSSLEREITDTQYF. The V call is TRBV29-1, the J call TRBJ2-3, with TRBD2 identical over 8 bases. This CDR3 spans 14 amino acids. Germline V gene lookup returns CDR1 SQVTM and CDR2 ANQGSEA. V was clipped by 8 bases and J by 2 bases; unmatched bases: 9.

The chain employs TRBV18 and TRBJ2-7, with D possibly matching TRBD1 (5 bases). Germline V gives CDR1 KGHSH, CDR2 LQKENI. The CDR3 loop spans 15 amino acids. V lost 6 bases to trimming and J lost 0 bases, with 15 bases between them. The CDR3 DNA sequence: TGTGCCAGCTCCCCAGGACACCTGAGCTCCTACGAGCAGTACTTC. As protein: CASSPGHLSSYEQYF.

The genes are TRBV19 and TRBJ1-5; D perhaps matches TRBD1 (5 bases). V was clipped by 5 bases and J by 0 bases, with 11 bases between them. From germline, CDR1 is LNHDA and CDR2 SQIVND (reference sequence). The CDR3 spans 15 residues. DNA for the CDR3: TGTGCCAGTAGTGGACATAGAAATAGCAATCAGCCCCAGCATTTT. Protein sequence: CASSGHRNSNQPQHF.

The V gene is TRBV18, the J gene TRBJ2-1; D perhaps matches TRBD2 (6 bases). Trimming cost V 5 bases and J 4 bases, with 12 bases left between them. The CDR3 consists of 14 residues. The germline V gene encodes CDR1 KGHSH and CDR2 LQKENI. In DNA form, the CDR3 reads TGTGCCAGCTCATCTACCGCGGGGTACAATGAGCAGTTCTTC. Protein: CASSSTAGYNEQFF.

V and J are TRBV19 and TRBJ1-1; D is uncertain. CDR1 is LNHDA, CDR2 SQIVND, per germline (reference sequence). Deletions cut 6 bases from V and 1 base from J, with 15 bases between. The CDR3 totals 15 residues. The CDR3 loop is CASRGRWLGNTEAFF. In nucleotides, the CDR3 is TGTGCCAGTAGAGGGAGATGGCTGGGGAACACTGAAGCTTTCTTT.

The chain uses TRBV7-3 and TRBJ2-2, with 8 bases lining up with TRBD1. Germline V lookup: CDR1 SGHTA, CDR2 FQGTGA. V gave up 7 bases and J gave up 4 bases; unmatched junction bases: 2. CDR3 length: 13 residues. This chain's CDR3 is CASKGQATGELFF. As DNA, the CDR3 is TGTGCCAGCAAGGGACAGGCCACCGGGGAGCTGTTTTTT.

V usage is TRBV14 and J usage is TRBJ2-2; D possibly corresponds to TRBD2 (6 bases). V lost 1 base to trimming and J lost 1 base, with 10 bases between them. CDR1 is SGHDN, CDR2 FVKESK, per germline. This CDR3 spans 16 amino acids. The DNA for the CDR3 is TGTGCCAGCAGCCAAGCGACGGGACTGAACACCGGGGAGCTGTTTTTT. It encodes CASSQATGLNTGELFF.

This clone was recorded once. The chain employs TRBV5-1 and TRBJ2-2; 7 nucleotides match TRBD2. In germline, CDR1 is SGHRS, CDR2 YFSETQ. The CDR3 contains 18 residues. The V gene end was trimmed by 4 bases and the J gene end by 1 base; junction bases not matched to a gene: 13. Here the CDR3 DNA reads TGCGCCAGCAGCCCTCGGGATAGCGGGTTAGTGAACACCGGGGAGCTGTTTTTT. Translation: CASSPRDSGLVNTGELFF.

In this sample, this clone turned up once. CDR3 protein: CASSLSLPGLAGHEQFF. The CDR3 DNA follows: TGTGCCAGCAGTTTATCTTTACCGGGACTAGCGGGACATGAGCAGTTCTTC. The chain employs TRBV27 and TRBJ2-1; 13 positions agree with TRBD2. The germline gives CDR1 MNHEY, CDR2 SMNVEV (reference sequence). CDR3 size: 17 residues. V shed 0 bases and J 8 bases; nucleotides not matched to a gene: 7.

Sample share makes this clone medium-sized. This chain joins TRBV5-1 and TRBJ2-1, with D perhaps TRBD2 (5 bases). This CDR3 has 13 amino acids. Trimming removed 1 base at V and 8 bases at J, with 10 bases between. Germline CDR1 SGHRS, CDR2 YFSETQ. In nucleotides, the CDR3 is TGCGCCAGCAGCTTGACTAGTTCGGATGAGCAGTTCTTC. Protein product: CASSLTSSDEQFF.

V is TRBV5-1 and J is TRBJ1-4; 9 bases line up with TRBD1. Germline V lookup: CDR1 SGHRS, CDR2 YFSETQ. With V trimmed by 4 bases and J by 8 bases, 3 bases remained unmatched. The CDR3 has 13 amino acids. The CDR3 nucleotides are TGCGCCAGCAGCACCGGGACAGGGGAAAAACTGTTTTTT. The encoded protein is CASSTGTGEKLFF.

The chain uses TRBV18 and TRBJ1-1, with D unresolved. The germline V gene encodes CDR1 KGHSH and CDR2 LQKENI. The CDR3 is made up of 15 amino acids. Trimming cost V 2 bases and J 2 bases, with 12 bases left between them. The CDR3 bases are TGTGCCAGCTCACCAAGGAGTGAGGAAAACACTGAAGCTTTCTTT. Residues: CASSPRSEENTEAFF.

This sequence joins TRBV27 and TRBJ2-1; D is uncertain. The germline gives CDR1 MNHEY, CDR2 SMNVEV (reference sequence). The V end lost 2 bases, the J end lost 0 bases, and 8 bases lay between the germline ends. The length of the CDR3 is 15 residues. The CDR3 coding sequence is TGTGCCAGCAGTTTAAACGGACCCTCCTACAATGAGCAGTTCTTC. Protein: CASSLNGPSYNEQFF.

The chain combines TRBV6-5 with TRBJ1-5, with D maybe TRBD1 (5 bases). The V gene lost 0 bases and the J gene lost 6 bases, with 12 bases spanning the gap. The CDR3 contains 15 residues. The germline V gene has CDR1 MNHEY and CDR2 SVGAGI. CDR3 sequence reads: CASSYSRGGSQPQHF. The CDR3 region has the DNA TGTGCCAGCAGTTACTCGCGGGGCGGGAGTCAGCCCCAGCATTTT.

The J gene is TRBJ2-1, the V gene TRBV5-1; D gene uncertain. Germline CDR1 is SGHRS and CDR2 is YFSETQ. This CDR3 comprises 13 residues. The germline V and J ends were trimmed by 5 bases and 6 bases, with 12 bases remaining between them. The CDR3 reads CASRPSLGNEQFF. CDR3 coding DNA: TGCGCCAGCAGACCGAGCCTGGGCAATGAGCAGTTCTTC.

The chain links TRBV5-6 to TRBJ1-1; a possible D gene is TRBD1 (5 bases). V was trimmed by 3 bases and J by 6 bases, leaving 18 bases between them. The CDR3 has 15 residues. CDR1 and CDR2 (germline): SGHDT, YYEEEE. The DNA of the CDR3 is TGTGCCAGCAGCTCTGGGGCTCGAGGTTTCGCTGAAGCTTTCTTT. It yields the protein CASSSGARGFAEAFF.

V and J are TRBV5-1 and TRBJ1-2, with 7 bases that match TRBD1. This CDR3 has 15 amino acids. Germline V lookup: CDR1 SGHRS, CDR2 YFSETQ. V was pared by 0 bases and J by 2 bases, with 4 bases of the junction left unmatched. The DNA for the CDR3 is TGCGCCAGCAGCTTGGTTGTAGGGGGCAACTATGGCTACACCTTC. Its protein is CASSLVVGGNYGYTF.

The chain recombines TRBV7-2 with TRBJ2-3; D perhaps matches TRBD1 (5 bases). Germline CDR1 reads SGHTA; CDR2 reads FQGNSA. V lost 6 bases, J lost 5 bases, and 15 bases lay in between. The CDR3 covers 14 residues. Here the CDR3 reads CASRLWGKRDTQYF. CDR3 nucleotide sequence: TGTGCCAGCAGATTATGGGGCAAAAGAGATACGCAGTATTTT.

The rearrangement uses TRBV5-6 and TRBJ2-2; 15 bases are a match to TRBD2. Germline V lookup: CDR1 SGHDT, CDR2 YYEEEE. This CDR3 is built from 18 residues. V shed 2 bases and J 8 bases; nucleotides not matched to a gene: 10. CDR3 bases: TGTGCCAGCAGCTTAGGACTAGCGGGAGGGCCCATACCGGGGGAGCTGTTTTTT. Translating it yields CASSLGLAGGPIPGELFF.